This is a list of T cell receptor beta chains from one sample in a study of blood T cell repertoires in COVID-19. The repertoire was sequenced with immunoSEQ multiplex PCR; TCRdb's copy has only in-frame clones and lacks some. The table lists under 30,000 clones, approximately 90% of them singletons, with approximately 12% in the top ten. The sample comprised peripheral blood. All receptors derive from an elderly woman with active or convalescent COVID-19. The CDR3 runs from the conserved cysteine through the conserved F or W. A D gene is named only where the DNA matches it firmly. Rows may omit the clone size; those that give it use once, few, many or a size class.

size: .
D: .
V: TRBV11-2
J: TRBJ1-2
DNA: TGTGCCAGCAGCTTAGATCAGGGGCTTGGCTACACCTTC
CDR3: CASSLDQGLGYTF

size: .
D: TRBD1
V: TRBV29-1
J: TRBJ2-7
DNA: TGCAGCGCCGACAGGGTGGGCTCCTACGAGCAGTACTTC
CDR3: CSADRVGSYEQYF

size: few
D: TRBD1
V: TRBV28
J: TRBJ2-7
DNA: TGTGCCACAAGGCCGGGACAGAGCTACGAGCAGTACTTC
CDR3: CATRPGQSYEQYF

size: .
D: .
V: TRBV9
J: TRBJ2-5
DNA: TGTGCCAGCAGTGCAGGGTTGTCGGAGACCCAGTACTTC
CDR3: CASSAGLSETQYF

size: .
D: .
V: TRBV19
J: TRBJ1-2
DNA: TGTGCCAGTAGTAGTACAGGGTACTATGGCTACACCTTC
CDR3: CASSSTGYYGYTF

size: .
D: TRBD2
V: TRBV3-1/TRBV3-2
J: TRBJ2-7
DNA: TGTGCCAGCAGCCACCTAGCGGACCCTACCTACGAGCAGTACTTC
CDR3: CASSHLADPTYEQYF

size: .
D: .
V: TRBV6-5
J: TRBJ1-1
DNA: TGTGCCAGCAGTTACCGTATGGGACAAAAGGGAAACGAAGCTTTCTTT
CDR3: CASSYRMGQKGNEAFF

size: .
D: .
V: TRBV7-8
J: TRBJ2-1
DNA: TGTGCCAGCAGCTTATCTCCCCCCAGGGGCAATGAGCAGTTCTTC
CDR3: CASSLSPPRGNEQFF

size: .
D: TRBD1
V: TRBV6-5
J: TRBJ1-2
DNA: TGTGCCAGCAGTTACTTGATCCGGGACAGTAACTATGGCTACACCTTC
CDR3: CASSYLIRDSNYGYTF

size: .
D: .
V: TRBV7-9
J: TRBJ1-1
DNA: TGTGCCAGCAGCCCGGACAGATTCATGAACACTGAAGCTTTCTTT
CDR3: CASSPDRFMNTEAFF

size: .
D: .
V: TRBV4-3
J: TRBJ2-1
DNA: TGCGCCAGCAGCCGAAGGAGCTCCTACAATGAGCAGTTCTTC
CDR3: CASSRRSSYNEQFF

size: .
D: TRBD1
V: TRBV24-1
J: TRBJ1-5
DNA: TGTGCCACCAGTGATCCCACACAGGGGGAGCCGCAGCCCCAGCATTTT
CDR3: CATSDPTQGEPQPQHF

size: .
D: .
V: TRBV27
J: TRBJ2-3
DNA: TGTGCCAGCAGAGGGGGTAGTACAGATACGCAGTATTTT
CDR3: CASRGGSTDTQYF

size: .
D: .
V: TRBV7-9
J: TRBJ2-2
DNA: TGTGCCAGCAGCTCTCATCTAGCGGGGGAGCTGTTTTTT
CDR3: CASSSHLAGELFF

size: few
D: .
V: TRBV27
J: TRBJ2-7
DNA: TGTGCCAGCAGTCCACAGGGACACGGCCACGAGCAGTACTTC
CDR3: CASSPQGHGHEQYF

size: .
D: .
V: TRBV10-3
J: TRBJ1-1
DNA: TGTGCCATCAGTATGGGCCGCGAGGGCACTGAAGCTTTCTTT
CDR3: CAISMGREGTEAFF

size: .
D: .
V: TRBV19
J: TRBJ1-5
DNA: TGTGCCAGTAGTCGGATCCGGAGACAGTCGCTTAATAGCAATCAGCCCCAGCATTTT
CDR3: CASSRIRRQSLNSNQPQHF

size: .
D: TRBD1
V: TRBV10-3
J: TRBJ1-2
DNA: TGTGCCATCAGTAAAAGGACAGGGGCAAGAGCCCATTATGGCTACACCTTC
CDR3: CAISKRTGARAHYGYTF

size: .
D: .
V: TRBV20-1
J: TRBJ2-3
DNA: TGCAGTGCTAGGGCGGGGGATACGCAGTATTTT
CDR3: CSARAGDTQYF

size: .
D: TRBD1
V: TRBV5-5
J: TRBJ1-6
DNA: TGTGCCAGCAGCTTATCTGGACAGGGCGGCAATTCACCCCTCCACTTT
CDR3: CASSLSGQGGNSPLHF

size: .
D: .
V: TRBV5-6
J: TRBJ2-1
DNA: TGTGCCAGCAGCTTGTTCGGGGTTCGGTACAATGAGCAGTTCTTC
CDR3: CASSLFGVRYNEQFF

size: .
D: .
V: TRBV25-1
J: TRBJ1-2
DNA: TGTGCCAGCAGTGAATTGCAGGGGACCCCCATCGGCTACACCTTC
CDR3: CASSELQGTPIGYTF

size: .
D: .
V: TRBV19
J: TRBJ1-5
DNA: TGTGCCAGTAGTCTGGACAGTCCGCCCCAGCATTTT
CDR3: CASSLDSPPQHF

size: once
D: TRBD1
V: TRBV28
J: TRBJ1-1
DNA: TGTGCCAGCAGTGACCCTTCGGGACAGGGTTTACCCTTCAGGGCTTTCTTT
CDR3: CASSDPSGQGLPFRAFF

size: .
D: .
V: TRBV4-2
J: TRBJ2-2
DNA: TGTGCCAGCAGCCAATCGCAGGGCAGGGCCGGGGAGCTGTTTTTT
CDR3: CASSQSQGRAGELFF

size: .
D: TRBD2
V: TRBV24-1
J: TRBJ2-2
DNA: TGTGCCACCAGTGCACTAGCGGGGTACGGCGGGGAGCTGTTTTTT
CDR3: CATSALAGYGGELFF

size: .
D: .
V: TRBV10-1
J: TRBJ1-1
DNA: TGCGCCAGCACCCCCCGGGAGCAGACTGAAGCTTTCTTT
CDR3: CASTPREQTEAFF

size: .
D: .
V: TRBV11-3
J: TRBJ1-2
DNA: TGTGCCAGCAGCCAGTTGGTCGGGGGCTACACCTTC
CDR3: CASSQLVGGYTF

size: .
D: .
V: TRBV24-1
J: TRBJ1-5
DNA: TGTGCCACCAGTGGGGCAGGGTATCAGCCCCAGCATTTT
CDR3: CATSGAGYQPQHF

size: .
D: TRBD2
V: TRBV28
J: TRBJ2-1
DNA: TGTGCCAGCAGTTTGGGAGGGGTGTTCAATGAGCAGTTCTTC
CDR3: CASSLGGVFNEQFF

size: .
D: .
V: TRBV28
J: TRBJ2-6
DNA: TGTGCCAGCAGTTTCAATGCAGGGGAACACTCTGGGGCCAACGTCCTGACTTTC
CDR3: CASSFNAGEHSGANVLTF

size: .
D: TRBD1
V: TRBV30
J: TRBJ1-2
DNA: TGTGCCTGGGCGGGACAGACCGGCGGCTACACCTTC
CDR3: CAWAGQTGGYTF

size: .
D: .
V: TRBV2
J: TRBJ2-7
DNA: TGTGCCAGCAAATTTGGCGGCACCACCTCCTACGAGCAGTACTTC
CDR3: CASKFGGTTSYEQYF

size: .
D: TRBD1
V: TRBV28
J: TRBJ1-6
DNA: TGTGCCAGCAGCCCCCGGACAGGGAGCTCCTATAATTCACCCCTCCACTTT
CDR3: CASSPRTGSSYNSPLHF

size: .
D: TRBD1
V: TRBV5-1
J: TRBJ2-1
DNA: TGCGCCAGCAGCTTATTCGGACAGGGTTACGATGAGCAGTTCTTC
CDR3: CASSLFGQGYDEQFF

size: .
D: .
V: TRBV24-1
J: TRBJ1-2
DNA: TGTGCCACCAGTGAGGGGCGAAACTATGGCTACACCTTC
CDR3: CATSEGRNYGYTF

size: .
D: .
V: TRBV11-3
J: TRBJ1-2
DNA: TGTGCCAGCAGCTTAGGCACAGTCGATATAGCGGGCTACACCTTC
CDR3: CASSLGTVDIAGYTF

size: .
D: TRBD1
V: TRBV2
J: TRBJ2-7
DNA: TGTGCCAGCACCCAGGGACAGGGATCCTACGAGCAGTACTTC
CDR3: CASTQGQGSYEQYF

size: .
D: .
V: TRBV24-1
J: TRBJ2-7
DNA: TGTGCCACCAGTGAGGGTAGCGCGAACTACGAGCAGTACTTC
CDR3: CATSEGSANYEQYF

size: .
D: .
V: TRBV6-5
J: TRBJ1-1
DNA: TGTGCCAGCAGTAACCGAGCGGGGGACACTGAAGCTTTCTTT
CDR3: CASSNRAGDTEAFF

size: .
D: .
V: TRBV15
J: TRBJ2-1
DNA: TGTGCCTCGGGTCCTTACAATGAGCAGTTCTTC
CDR3: CASGPYNEQFF

size: .
D: .
V: TRBV18
J: TRBJ2-5
DNA: TGTGCCAGCTCACCACCTAACAGGGAAGAGACCCAGTACTTC
CDR3: CASSPPNREETQYF

size: .
D: TRBD1
V: TRBV5-1
J: TRBJ1-6
DNA: TGCGCCAGCAGCGGAGGGACAGGGGATAATTCACCCCTCCACTTT
CDR3: CASSGGTGDNSPLHF

size: .
D: TRBD1
V: TRBV9
J: TRBJ1-5
DNA: TGTGCCAGCAGCGCAACCCCCGGGACAGGGGGCAATCAGCCCCAGCATTTT
CDR3: CASSATPGTGGNQPQHF

size: .
D: .
V: TRBV11-2
J: TRBJ1-1
DNA: TGTGCCAGCAGCTTTGCTCTTTCCGCGAACCCAATAGCTTTCTTT
CDR3: CASSFALSANPIAFF

size: .
D: TRBD1
V: TRBV7-3
J: TRBJ2-7
DNA: TGTGCCAGCAGCTTAATTCGGGGACAGGGCTACGAGCAGTACTTC
CDR3: CASSLIRGQGYEQYF

size: .
D: .
V: TRBV5-1
J: TRBJ2-6
DNA: TGCGCCAGCAGCTTCGGGGGGCGTGGGGCTGGGGCCAACGTCCTGACTTTC
CDR3: CASSFGGRGAGANVLTF

size: .
D: TRBD2
V: TRBV19
J: TRBJ2-1
DNA: TGTGCCAGTCGGGAAAGAAGCGGGGGTGAGGTCCATGAGCAGTTCTTC
CDR3: CASRERSGGEVHEQFF

size: .
D: .
V: TRBV28
J: TRBJ2-1
DNA: TGTGCCAGCAGCTCACCGACAGGTAACTACAATGAGCAGTTCTTC
CDR3: CASSSPTGNYNEQFF

size: once
D: .
V: TRBV19
J: TRBJ1-3
DNA: TGTGCCAGTAGTAAACCGGGAGCGGGGACTGGAAACACCATATATTTT
CDR3: CASSKPGAGTGNTIYF

size: .
D: TRBD1
V: TRBV5-4
J: TRBJ2-5
DNA: TGTGCCAGCAGCAGGGGACAGGAGGACCAAGAGACCCAGTACTTC
CDR3: CASSRGQEDQETQYF

size: .
D: .
V: TRBV18
J: TRBJ1-1
DNA: TGTGCCAGCTCGCCTGGACAGAACACTGAAGCTTTCTTT
CDR3: CASSPGQNTEAFF

size: .
D: .
V: TRBV7-9
J: TRBJ2-1
DNA: TGTGCCAGCAGCTTAGTTTTGGGCGCCGGCTATGAGCAGTTCTTC
CDR3: CASSLVLGAGYEQFF

size: .
D: TRBD1
V: TRBV24-1
J: TRBJ1-1
DNA: TGTGCCACCAGGGACAGGGTGAGCGCTGAAGCTTTCTTT
CDR3: CATRDRVSAEAFF

size: once
D: TRBD1
V: TRBV7-7
J: TRBJ2-1
DNA: TGTGCTAGCAGCCCTGACAGGGGCAAAAACAATGAGCAGTTCTTC
CDR3: CASSPDRGKNNEQFF

size: few
D: .
V: TRBV28
J: TRBJ1-2
DNA: TGTGCCAGCAGTTTGAGGGGGACCAACTATGGCTACACCTTC
CDR3: CASSLRGTNYGYTF

size: few
D: .
V: TRBV3-1/TRBV3-2
J: TRBJ1-2
DNA: TGTGCCAGCAGCCAAGGGATCTTGGGCGGCTACACCTTC
CDR3: CASSQGILGGYTF